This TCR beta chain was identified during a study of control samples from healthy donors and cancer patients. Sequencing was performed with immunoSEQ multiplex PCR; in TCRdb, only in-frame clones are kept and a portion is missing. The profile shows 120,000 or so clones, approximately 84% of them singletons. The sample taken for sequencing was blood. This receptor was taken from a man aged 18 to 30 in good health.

The CDR3 DNA sequence: TGTGCCAGCAGCTTAGTTCGCTCTTTTCTGGCCCATGGCTACACCTTC. Protein product: CASSLVRSFLAHGYTF. The gene calls are TRBV7-8 and TRBJ1-2, with D unresolved. Germline V gives CDR1 SGHVS, CDR2 FQNEAQ. V dropped 1 base and J dropped 6 bases, with 18 bases sitting between them. The CDR3 sequence is 16 residues long.